This T cell receptor (beta chain) was obtained from a study of cytomegalovirus exposure and HLA in healthy donors. For the study at large: Earlier sequencing of 150 million to 200 million T cells yielded 90 million to 140 million unique TCR beta sequences. In terms of ancestry, the Caucasian-associated cluster contained more than 65% of the roughly 400 genotyped donors. The study, taken as a whole, reports: For most TCR sequences rarity was the rule, although some public TCRs occurred in many donors.

The PCR employed 60 Vbeta primers together with 13 Jbeta primers. TCRdb's copy holds only in-frame clones and misses some; the assay was immunoSEQ multiplex PCR. The sample shows some 130,000 clones, more than 80% of them seen only once. V trimming: 3 bases; J trimming: 6 bases; junction bases outside the gene matches: 5. The length of the CDR3 is 15 residues. Germline assignment: CDR1 LNHDA and CDR2 SQIVND (reference sequence). For this clone: The antigen is unknown.

V and J are TRBV19 and TRBJ2-1; TRBD2 agrees at 10 bases. The sequence was obtained from a woman between 35 and 50 years old in good health and CMV-seropositive. The sequenced material came from PBMCs. In DNA, the CDR3 is TGTGCCAGTAGTATGAGCGGGGGGGTAATCAATGAGCAGTTCTTC. This translates into CASSMSGGVINEQFF.